This record concerns one T cell receptor beta chain sequence. This sample stems from a study of blood T cell repertoires in COVID-19. Study-wide background: In each case, the material was cDNA or gDNA derived from T cells, B-cell-depleted T cells, or PBMCs.

Clones were sequenced by immunoSEQ multiplex PCR, and TCRdb holds only the in-frame ones, with some missing. The repertoire holds tens of thousands of clones, with about 70% as singletons. This TCR derives from a man between 65 and 85 years old with active or convalescent COVID-19. Sequencing was carried out using peripheral blood.

The CDR3 reads CASSQDLGATQYF. The CDR3 nucleotides are TGTGCCAGCAGCCAAGACCTGGGGGCGACCCAGTACTTC. This chain uses TRBV14 with TRBJ2-5; D perhaps matches TRBD1 (6 bases). From germline, CDR1 is SGHDN and CDR2 FVKESK. Deletions cut 0 bases from V and 7 bases from J, with 9 bases between. This CDR3 has 13 residues.